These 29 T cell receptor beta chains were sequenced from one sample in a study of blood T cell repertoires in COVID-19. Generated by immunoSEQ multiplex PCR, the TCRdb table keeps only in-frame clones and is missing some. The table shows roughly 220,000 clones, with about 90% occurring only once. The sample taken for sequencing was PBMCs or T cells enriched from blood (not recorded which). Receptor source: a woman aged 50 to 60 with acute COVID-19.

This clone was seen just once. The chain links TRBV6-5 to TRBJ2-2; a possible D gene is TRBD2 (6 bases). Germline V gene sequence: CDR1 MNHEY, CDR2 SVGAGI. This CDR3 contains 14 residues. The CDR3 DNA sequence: TGTGGCTCGGCTGGGGGACTTAACACCGGGGAGCTGTTTTTT. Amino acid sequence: CGSAGGLNTGELFF.

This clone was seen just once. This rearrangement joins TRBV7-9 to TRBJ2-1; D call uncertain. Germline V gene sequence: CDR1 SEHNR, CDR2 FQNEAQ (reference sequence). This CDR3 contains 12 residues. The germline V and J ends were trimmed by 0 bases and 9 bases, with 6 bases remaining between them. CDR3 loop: CASSLASVEQFF. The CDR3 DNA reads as TGTGCCAGCAGCTTAGCTTCGGTTGAGCAGTTCTTC.

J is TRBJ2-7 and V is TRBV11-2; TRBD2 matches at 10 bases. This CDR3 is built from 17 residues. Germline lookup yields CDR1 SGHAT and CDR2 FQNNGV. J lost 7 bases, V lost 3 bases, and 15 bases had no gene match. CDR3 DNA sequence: TGTGCCAGCAGCTTTTCCCACCTCAGCGGGAGGGCCTTTGAGCAGTACTTC. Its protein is CASSFSHLSGRAFEQYF.

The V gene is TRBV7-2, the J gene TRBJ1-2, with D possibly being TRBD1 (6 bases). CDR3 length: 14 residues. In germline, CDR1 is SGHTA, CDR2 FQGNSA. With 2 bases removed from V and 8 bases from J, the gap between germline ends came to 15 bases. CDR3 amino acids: CASSLIARGSGYTF. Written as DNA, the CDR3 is TGTGCCAGCAGCTTAATCGCCAGGGGAAGCGGCTACACCTTC.

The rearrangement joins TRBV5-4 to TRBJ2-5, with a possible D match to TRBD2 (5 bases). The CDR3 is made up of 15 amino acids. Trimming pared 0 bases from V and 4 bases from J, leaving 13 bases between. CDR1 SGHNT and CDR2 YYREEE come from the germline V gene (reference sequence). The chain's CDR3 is CASSLGGVGGETQYF. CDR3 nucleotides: TGTGCCAGCAGCTTGGGGGGAGTAGGAGGAGAGACCCAGTACTTC.

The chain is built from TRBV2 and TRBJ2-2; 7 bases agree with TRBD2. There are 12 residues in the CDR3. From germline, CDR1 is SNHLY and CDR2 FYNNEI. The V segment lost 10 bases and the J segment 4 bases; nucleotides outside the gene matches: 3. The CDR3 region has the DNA TGTGCCACTTGGGGGGGCACCGGGGAGCTGTTTTTT. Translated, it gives CATWGGTGELFF. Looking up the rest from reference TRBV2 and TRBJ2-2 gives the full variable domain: EPEVTQTPSHQVTQMGQEVILRCVPISNHLYFYWYRQILGQKVEFLVSFYNNEISEKSEIFDDQFSVERPDGSNFTLKIRSTKLEDSAMYFCATWGGTGELFFGEGSRLTVL.

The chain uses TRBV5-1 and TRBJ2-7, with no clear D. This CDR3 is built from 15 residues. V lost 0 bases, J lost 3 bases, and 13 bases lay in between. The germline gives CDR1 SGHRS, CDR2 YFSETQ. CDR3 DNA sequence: TGCGCCAGCAGCTTGGCGTACACTATGGTCTACGAGCAGTACTTC. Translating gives CASSLAYTMVYEQYF.

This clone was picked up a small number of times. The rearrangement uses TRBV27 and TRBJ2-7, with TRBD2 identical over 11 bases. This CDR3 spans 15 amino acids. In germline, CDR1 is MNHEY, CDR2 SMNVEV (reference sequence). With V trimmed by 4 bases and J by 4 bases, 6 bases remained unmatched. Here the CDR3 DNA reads TGTGCCAGCAGTTCAACTAGCGGGAGAAGGTACGAGCAGTACTTC. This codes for CASSSTSGRRYEQYF.

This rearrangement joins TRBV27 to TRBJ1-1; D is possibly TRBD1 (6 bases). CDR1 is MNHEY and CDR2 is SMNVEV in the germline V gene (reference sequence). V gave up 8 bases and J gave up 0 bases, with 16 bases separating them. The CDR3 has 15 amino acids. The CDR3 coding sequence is TGTGCCAGCGGCTTGACAGGAAGGATGAACACTGAAGCTTTCTTT. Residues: CASGLTGRMNTEAFF.

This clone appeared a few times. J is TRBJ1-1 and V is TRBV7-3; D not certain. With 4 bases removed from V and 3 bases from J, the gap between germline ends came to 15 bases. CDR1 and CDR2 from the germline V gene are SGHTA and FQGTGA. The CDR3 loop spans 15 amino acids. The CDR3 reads CASSSRPGLDTEAFF. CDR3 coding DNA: TGTGCCAGCAGCTCCCGACCGGGTTTGGACACTGAAGCTTTCTTT.

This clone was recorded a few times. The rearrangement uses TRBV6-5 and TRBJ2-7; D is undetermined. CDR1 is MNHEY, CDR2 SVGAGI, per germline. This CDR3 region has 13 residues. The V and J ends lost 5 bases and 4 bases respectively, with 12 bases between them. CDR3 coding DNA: TGTGCCAGCAGTCGTAACAGAAATTACGAGCAGTACTTC. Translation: CASSRNRNYEQYF.

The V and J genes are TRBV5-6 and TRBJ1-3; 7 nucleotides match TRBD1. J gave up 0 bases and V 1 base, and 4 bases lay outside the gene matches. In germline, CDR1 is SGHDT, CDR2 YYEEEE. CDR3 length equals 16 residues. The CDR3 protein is CASSLLGQSSGNTIYF. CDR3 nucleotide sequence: TGTGCCAGCAGCTTGCTGGGACAGAGCTCTGGAAACACCATATATTTT.

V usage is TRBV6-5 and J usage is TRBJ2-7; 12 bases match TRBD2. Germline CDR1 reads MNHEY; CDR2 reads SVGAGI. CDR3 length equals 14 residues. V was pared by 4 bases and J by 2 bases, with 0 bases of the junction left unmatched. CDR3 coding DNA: TGTGCCAGCAGTTCTAGCGGGAGGGCCTACGAGCAGTACTTC. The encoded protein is CASSSSGRAYEQYF.

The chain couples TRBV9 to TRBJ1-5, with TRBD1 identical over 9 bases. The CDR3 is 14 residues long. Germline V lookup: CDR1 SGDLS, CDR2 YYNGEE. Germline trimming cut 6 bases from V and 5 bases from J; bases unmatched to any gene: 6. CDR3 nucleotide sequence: TGTGCCAGCAACCCCACAGGGGGCGATCAGCCCCAGCATTTT. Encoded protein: CASNPTGGDQPQHF.

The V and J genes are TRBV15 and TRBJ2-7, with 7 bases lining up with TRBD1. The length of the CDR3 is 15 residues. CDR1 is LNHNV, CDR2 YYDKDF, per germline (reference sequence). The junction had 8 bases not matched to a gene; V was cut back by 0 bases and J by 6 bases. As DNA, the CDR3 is TGTGCCACCAGCAGAGAGCCCGGGACAGCCGGCGAGCAGTACTTC. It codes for CATSREPGTAGEQYF.

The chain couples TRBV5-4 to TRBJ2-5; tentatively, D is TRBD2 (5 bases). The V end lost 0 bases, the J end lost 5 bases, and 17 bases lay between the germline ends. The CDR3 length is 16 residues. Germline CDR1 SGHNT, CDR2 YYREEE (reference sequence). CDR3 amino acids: CASSLERSGRRETQYF. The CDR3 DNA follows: TGTGCCAGCAGCTTGGAAAGGTCGGGAAGGAGGGAGACCCAGTACTTC. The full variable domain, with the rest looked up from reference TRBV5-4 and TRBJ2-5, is ETGVTQSPTHLIKTRGQQVTLRCSSQSGHNTVSWYQQALGQGPQFIFQYYREEENGRGNFPPRFSGLQFPNYSSELNVNALELDDSALYLCASSLERSGRRETQYFGPGTRLLVL.

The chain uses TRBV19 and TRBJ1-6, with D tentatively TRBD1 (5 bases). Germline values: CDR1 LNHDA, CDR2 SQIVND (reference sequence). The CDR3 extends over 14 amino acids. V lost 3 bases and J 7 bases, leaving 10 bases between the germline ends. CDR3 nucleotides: TGTGCCAGTAGTATCGCAGGGAACAATTCACCCCTCCACTTT. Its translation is CASSIAGNNSPLHF.

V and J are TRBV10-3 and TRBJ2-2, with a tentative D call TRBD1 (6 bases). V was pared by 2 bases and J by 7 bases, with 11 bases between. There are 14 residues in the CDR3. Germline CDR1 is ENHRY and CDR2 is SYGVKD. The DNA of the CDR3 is TGTGCCATCAGTGAGACCGGGACAATCGGGGAGCTGTTTTTT. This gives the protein CAISETGTIGELFF.

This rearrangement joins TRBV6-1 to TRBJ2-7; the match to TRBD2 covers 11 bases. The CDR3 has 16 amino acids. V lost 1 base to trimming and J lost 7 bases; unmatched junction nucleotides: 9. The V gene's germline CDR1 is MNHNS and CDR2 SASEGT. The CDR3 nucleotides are TGTGCCAGCAGTGAAGTGGTAGCGGGAGGGCCGGGGGAGCAGTACTTC. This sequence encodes CASSEVVAGGPGEQYF.

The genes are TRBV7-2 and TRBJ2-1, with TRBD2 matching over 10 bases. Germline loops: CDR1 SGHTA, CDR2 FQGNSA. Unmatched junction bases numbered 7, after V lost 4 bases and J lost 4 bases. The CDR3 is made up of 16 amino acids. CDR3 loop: CASSSPGTSVYNEQFF. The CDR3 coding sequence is TGTGCCAGCAGCTCTCCCGGGACTAGCGTATACAATGAGCAGTTCTTC.

The CDR3 coding sequence is TGTGCCAGCAGCTTAGCGGGGCTCCAAGAGACCCAGTACTTC. Translating it yields CASSLAGLQETQYF. This rearrangement joins TRBV11-1 to TRBJ2-5, with D perhaps TRBD1 (5 bases). The CDR3 consists of 14 residues. Trimming took off 0 bases at V and 1 base at J, with 6 bases between the two ends. Germline V gene data show CDR1 as SGHAT and CDR2 as FQDESV (reference sequence).

This chain's CDR3 is CASSPYTTGRRETQYF. In DNA, the CDR3 is TGTGCCAGCTCACCCTATACGACAGGGCGTCGGGAGACCCAGTACTTC. This chain joins TRBV18 and TRBJ2-5; TRBD1 agrees at 7 bases. The germline V gene has CDR1 KGHSH and CDR2 LQKENI. The CDR3 loop spans 16 amino acids. J was trimmed by 5 bases and V by 3 bases; bases with no gene match: 12.

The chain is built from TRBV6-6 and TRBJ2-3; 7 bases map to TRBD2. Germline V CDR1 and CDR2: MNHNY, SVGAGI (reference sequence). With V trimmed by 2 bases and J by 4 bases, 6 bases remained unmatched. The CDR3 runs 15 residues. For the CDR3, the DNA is TGTGCCAGCAGTTACGCCCAACGGGGGGCAGATACGCAGTATTTT. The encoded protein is CASSYAQRGADTQYF.

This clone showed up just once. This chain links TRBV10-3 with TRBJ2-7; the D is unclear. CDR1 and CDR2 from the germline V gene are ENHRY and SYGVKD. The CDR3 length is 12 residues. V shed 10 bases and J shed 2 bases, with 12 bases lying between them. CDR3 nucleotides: TGTGCCACCCTCCAGGCCCCCTACGAGCAGTACTTC. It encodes CATLQAPYEQYF.

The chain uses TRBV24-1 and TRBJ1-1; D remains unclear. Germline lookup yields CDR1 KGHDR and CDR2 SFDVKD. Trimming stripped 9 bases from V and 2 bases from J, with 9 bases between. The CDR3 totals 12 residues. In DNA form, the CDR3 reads TGTGCCACCCGCGGGGAAAACACTGAAGCTTTCTTT. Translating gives CATRGENTEAFF.

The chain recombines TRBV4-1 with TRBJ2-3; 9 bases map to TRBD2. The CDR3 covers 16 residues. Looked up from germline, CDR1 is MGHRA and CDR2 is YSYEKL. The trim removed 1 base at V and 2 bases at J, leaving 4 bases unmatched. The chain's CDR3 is CASSQGPGLATDTQYF. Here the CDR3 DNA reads TGCGCCAGCAGCCAAGGTCCGGGACTAGCCACAGATACGCAGTATTTT.

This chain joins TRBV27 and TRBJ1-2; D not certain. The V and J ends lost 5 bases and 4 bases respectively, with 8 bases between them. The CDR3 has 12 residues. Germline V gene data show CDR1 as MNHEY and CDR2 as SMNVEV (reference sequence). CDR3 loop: CASSQEGYGYTF. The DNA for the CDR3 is TGTGCCAGCAGTCAGGAAGGCTATGGCTACACCTTC.

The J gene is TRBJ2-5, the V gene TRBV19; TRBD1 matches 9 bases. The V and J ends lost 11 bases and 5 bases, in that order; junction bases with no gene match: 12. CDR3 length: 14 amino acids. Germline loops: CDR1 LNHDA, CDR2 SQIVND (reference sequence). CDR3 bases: TGTGCCGGGACGGTTACAGGGGGCCGGGAGACCCAGTACTTC. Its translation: CAGTVTGGRETQYF. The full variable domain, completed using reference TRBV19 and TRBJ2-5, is DGGITQSPKYLFRKEGQNVTLSCEQNLNHDAMYWYRQDPGQGLRLIYYSQIVNDFQKGDIAEGYSVSREKKESFPLTVTSAQKNPTAFYLCAGTVTGGRETQYFGPGTRLLVL.

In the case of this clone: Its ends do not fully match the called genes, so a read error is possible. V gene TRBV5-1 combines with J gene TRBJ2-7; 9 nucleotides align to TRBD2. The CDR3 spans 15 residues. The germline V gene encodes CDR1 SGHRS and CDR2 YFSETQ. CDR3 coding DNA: TGCGCCCGCAGCAGGGGGGCGGGAGGGAACTACGAGCAGTACTTC. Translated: CARSRGAGGNYEQYF. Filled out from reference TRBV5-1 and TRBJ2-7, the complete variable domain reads KAGVTQTPRYLIKTRGQQVTLSCSPISGHRSVSWYQQTPGQGLQFLFEYFSETQRNKGNFPGRFSGRQFSNSRSEMNVSTLELGDSALYLCARSRGAGGNYEQYFGPGTRLTVT.